The T cell receptor beta chain under discussion was sequenced for a study of blood T cell repertoires in COVID-19. Across the whole study: Samples representing acute and convalescent COVID-19 were sourced from the United States, Italy and Spain.

Only in-frame clones appear in the TCRdb table, and some are missing; sequencing was by immunoSEQ multiplex PCR. The repertoire has some 200,000 clones, about 86% of them found once; the top ten carry approximately 7.9%. Cohorts were determined from participant-reported clinical history. Recovered status applied to Cohort 3 donors who had two consecutive negative PCRs. It also applied to those with clearance or with symptom resolution. Unmatched junction bases numbered 7, after V lost 6 bases and J lost 0 bases. The CDR3 contains 16 residues. Germline V gene lookup returns CDR1 LNHDA and CDR2 SQIVND (reference sequence).

Specimen: PBMCs or T cells enriched from blood (not recorded which). This receptor was taken from a man aged 35-49 years who had recovered from COVID-19. This rearrangement joins TRBV19 to TRBJ2-4; TRBD1 aligns across 8 bases. The CDR3, as DNA: TGTGCCAGTAGCCGGGGACAGGCTATAGCCAAAAACATTCAGTACTTC. Residues: CASSRGQAIAKNIQYF.